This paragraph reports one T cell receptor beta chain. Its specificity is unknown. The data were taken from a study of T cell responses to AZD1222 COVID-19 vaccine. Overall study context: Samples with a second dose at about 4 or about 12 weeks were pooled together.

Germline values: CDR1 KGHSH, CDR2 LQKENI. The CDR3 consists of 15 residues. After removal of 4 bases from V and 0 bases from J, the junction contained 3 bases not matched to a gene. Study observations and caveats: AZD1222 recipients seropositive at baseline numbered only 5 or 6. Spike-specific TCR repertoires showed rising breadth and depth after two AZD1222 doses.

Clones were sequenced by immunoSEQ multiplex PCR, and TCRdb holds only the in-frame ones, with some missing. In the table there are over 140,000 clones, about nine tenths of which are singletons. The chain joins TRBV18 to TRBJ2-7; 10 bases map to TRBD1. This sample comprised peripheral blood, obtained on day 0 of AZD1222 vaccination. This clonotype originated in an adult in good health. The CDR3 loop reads CASSRDRGYSYEQYF. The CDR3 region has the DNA TGTGCCAGCTCACGGGACAGGGGTTACTCCTACGAGCAGTACTTC.